This passage covers 24 T cell receptor beta chains from one sample sequenced in a study of blood T cells in healthy people across ages. Next came a second PCR, run for about 7 to 12 cycles, which used a sample-barcoded 5' primer along with a J-beta primer mix. TCRdb independently ran MiXCR on the 5' RACE reads; one entry per CDR3 protein. The sample lists approximately 800,000 distinct CDR3 sequences; more than 20% were seen once. Another study also made use of these data, one on T cells of mothers and their children.

The sample consisted of blood. These receptors were collected from a boy aged 10-17 years in good health.

The chain joins TRBV4-3 to TRBJ1-1; D is unresolved. Germline V gene data show CDR1 as LGHNA and CDR2 as YSLEER. This CDR3 spans 15 amino acids. V shed 3 bases and J shed 0 bases, with 11 bases lying between them. DNA for the CDR3: TGCGCCAGCAGCCAGTCTGGGTATATGAACACTGAAGCTTTCTTT. Translated: CASSQSGYMNTEAFF.

This clonotype came up a few times. The chain employs TRBV6-1 and TRBJ2-5, with D possibly matching TRBD1 (6 bases). The end of the DNA aligns better with TRBJ2-7, so the J call may be wrong. From germline, CDR1 is MNHNS and CDR2 SASEGT. The CDR3 loop spans 11 amino acids. CDR3 sequence: CASGRGYEQYF. In DNA, the CDR3 is TGTGCCAGCGGCAGGGGTTACGAGCAGTACTTC.

In its sample, this clonotype was seen a few times. The CDR3 region has the DNA TGTGCCAGCTCCCTCAGGACAGGAGCCTACGAGCAGTACTTC. Translating it yields CASSLRTGAYEQYF. The V and J genes are TRBV18 and TRBJ2-7; 7 bases agree with TRBD1. The CDR3 consists of 14 residues. CDR1 and CDR2 from the germline V gene are KGHSH and LQKENI. V lost 6 bases to trimming and J lost 2 bases; unmatched junction nucleotides: 7.

The chain has TRBV2 and TRBJ1-5; TRBD1 agrees at 9 bases. V gave up 4 bases and J gave up 0 bases; unmatched junction bases: 4. The CDR3 spans 16 residues. CDR1 is SNHLY and CDR2 is FYNNEI in the germline V gene. The DNA of the CDR3 is TGTGCCAGCAGTGTGACAGGGGGTATTAGCAATCAGCCCCAGCATTTT. It codes for CASSVTGGISNQPQHF.

This clonotype was recorded a few times. This sequence joins TRBV20-1 and TRBJ2-7; D is undetermined. CDR3 length equals 14 residues. The V end lost 6 bases, the J end lost 0 bases, and 15 bases lay between the germline ends. Germline lookup yields CDR1 DFQATT and CDR2 SNEGSKA (reference sequence). The CDR3 loop reads CSADPSGISYEQYF. The CDR3 coding sequence is TGCAGTGCCGACCCCTCTGGGATCTCCTACGAGCAGTACTTC.

This sequence joins TRBV7-9 and TRBJ2-1; tentative D call: TRBD1 (5 bases). Per the germline V gene, CDR1 is SEHNR and CDR2 is FQNEAQ (reference sequence). Trimming removed 5 bases at V and 8 bases at J, with 19 bases between. There are 15 residues in the CDR3. This CDR3 is CASSPGINNAYEQFF. The CDR3 coding sequence is TGTGCCAGCAGCCCAGGGATAAACAACGCATATGAGCAGTTCTTC.

The chain carries TRBV28 and TRBJ2-5, with 10 positions matching TRBD1. V dropped 6 bases and J dropped 7; count of bases not matched to a gene: 8. The CDR3 consists of 14 residues. Per germline, CDR1 MDHEN and CDR2 SYDVKM. As DNA, the CDR3 is TGTGCCAGCAGCCTCGACAGGGGGCGCCGGACCCAGTACTTC. It codes for CASSLDRGRRTQYF.

A few counts support this clonotype. The chain has TRBV12-3 or TRBV12-4 and TRBJ1-1, with D perhaps TRBD1 (5 bases). V lost 6 bases, J lost 7 bases, and 21 bases lay in between. The CDR3 length is 15 residues. The CDR3 DNA reads TGTGCCAGCAGGGACCGGGGCGGCGGGATAGTTGAAGCTTTCTTT. Its translation is CASRDRGGGIVEAFF.

The rearrangement uses TRBV10-3 and TRBJ2-3; D gene ambiguous. CDR3 size: 13 residues. The germline V and J ends were trimmed by 2 bases and 2 bases, with 5 bases remaining between them. The V gene's germline CDR1 is ENHRY and CDR2 SYGVKD. CDR3 nucleotides: TGTGCCATCAGTGAGGGGGTCACAGATACGCAGTATTTT. Its protein product is CAISEGVTDTQYF.

The chain combines TRBV4-1 with TRBJ1-1; 7 bases are a match to TRBD1. The CDR3 length is 15 residues. Germline CDR1 reads MGHRA; CDR2 reads YSYEKL. The junction had 6 bases not matched to a gene; V was cut back by 5 bases and J by 0 bases. The CDR3 protein is CASSSPGTVNTEAFF. In DNA form, the CDR3 reads TGCGCCAGCAGCTCCCCCGGGACAGTGAACACTGAAGCTTTCTTT.

The chain joins TRBV20-1 to TRBJ2-7; 7 positions agree with TRBD1. Per the germline V gene, CDR1 is DFQATT and CDR2 is SNEGSKA (reference sequence). Unmatched junction bases numbered 3, after V lost 1 base and J lost 3 bases. The CDR3 length is 13 residues. The CDR3 is CSARGQGRYEQYF. DNA of the CDR3: TGCAGTGCTAGAGGACAGGGCCGCTACGAGCAGTACTTC.

In this sample, this clonotype turned up a few times. The chain combines TRBV7-8 with TRBJ2-7; D gene uncertain. The CDR3 loop spans 13 amino acids. CDR1 is SGHVS, CDR2 FQNEAQ, per germline. V was pared by 1 base and J by 7 bases, with 11 bases between. The CDR3 here is CASSLDRAREQYF. The CDR3 DNA reads as TGTGCCAGCAGCTTAGACCGGGCACGGGAGCAGTACTTC.

This chain connects TRBV15 to TRBJ2-3; no firm D call. From germline, CDR1 is LNHNV and CDR2 YYDKDF (reference sequence). This CDR3 contains 13 residues. V lost 3 bases, J lost 4 bases, and 8 bases lay in between. The CDR3 bases are TGTGCCACCAGCAGTGGAGCTGCAGATACGCAGTATTTT. This codes for CATSSGAADTQYF.

This chain links TRBV9 with TRBJ1-1; TRBD1 might be the D (5 bases). V lost 3 bases, J lost 0 bases, and 12 bases lay in between. The V gene's germline CDR1 is SGDLS and CDR2 YYNGEE. The CDR3 has 15 residues. The CDR3 loop reads CASSGQQLMNTEAFF. DNA of the CDR3: TGTGCCAGCAGCGGACAGCAGCTGATGAACACTGAAGCTTTCTTT. The full variable domain, rest sourced from reference TRBV9 and TRBJ1-1, is DSGVTQTPKHLITATGQRVTLRCSPRSGDLSVYWYQQSLDQGLQFLIQYYNGEERAKGNILERFSAQQFPDLHSELNLSSLELGDSALYFCASSGQQLMNTEAFFGQGTRLTVV.

This chain uses TRBV9 with TRBJ2-3; D is undetermined. V shed 3 bases and J shed 7 bases, with 6 bases lying between them. Germline V CDR1 and CDR2: SGDLS, YYNGEE. The CDR3 loop spans 11 amino acids. The CDR3 bases are TGTGCCAGCAGCGCGGAGAATACGCAGTATTTT. Its translation: CASSAENTQYF.

The rearrangement uses TRBV20-1 and TRBJ2-5; 12 bases are shared with TRBD2. J lost 2 bases, V lost 6 bases, and 7 bases had no gene match. CDR1 and CDR2 (germline): DFQATT, SNEGSKA (reference sequence). This CDR3 is 15 amino acids long. In nucleotides, the CDR3 is TGCAGTGCCACCGGACTAGCGGGGAAACAAGAGACCCAGTACTTC. Protein: CSATGLAGKQETQYF.

This clonotype has ten or more counts. The CDR3 sequence is CASSYAGHQTQYF. CDR3 nucleotide sequence: TGTGCCAGCAGTTACGCGGGGCATCAGACCCAGTACTTC. The rearrangement joins TRBV6-2 or TRBV6-3 to TRBJ2-5, with D maybe TRBD2 (6 bases). Germline V CDR1 and CDR2: MNHEY, SVGEGT. With 2 bases removed from V and 6 bases from J, the gap between germline ends came to 10 bases. The CDR3 totals 13 residues.

This clonotype has just a few counts. V and J are TRBV7-3 and TRBJ2-5; TRBD1 or TRBD2 may be the D gene (5 bases each). The germline V and J ends were trimmed by 0 bases and 3 bases, with 11 bases remaining between them. CDR1 SGHTA and CDR2 FQGTGA come from the germline V gene. There are 15 residues in the CDR3. CDR3 region: CASSLTGRVEETQYF. The CDR3 DNA reads TGTGCCAGCAGCTTAACGGGGCGGGTAGAAGAGACCCAGTACTTC.

As concerns this clonotype: One end of the junction fails to match germline, which may point to a read error. The chain couples TRBV6-6 to TRBJ2-7; 7 bases line up with TRBD2. The CDR3 covers 15 residues. The germline gives CDR1 MNHNY, CDR2 SVGAGI (reference sequence). The CDR3 DNA sequence: TGTGCCAGCAGTGACATCTGGGGGGAGGGCTACGAGCAATACTTC. Encoded protein: CASSDIWGEGYEQYF.

This chain joins TRBV29-1 and TRBJ2-3; D tentatively fits TRBD1 or TRBD2 (5 bases each). Per germline, CDR1 SQVTM and CDR2 ANQGSEA. The CDR3 totals 11 residues. Trimming cost V 7 bases and J 6 bases, with 11 bases left between them. The CDR3 loop reads CSAEWGDTQYF. In nucleotides, the CDR3 is TGCAGCGCGGAATGGGGGGATACGCAGTATTTT.

The chain has TRBV5-5 and TRBJ1-1; D call uncertain. Germline V gene lookup returns CDR1 SGHKS and CDR2 YYEKEE (reference sequence). Trimming stripped 0 bases from V and 5 bases from J, with 14 bases between. This CDR3 region has 15 residues. The CDR3 DNA reads as TGTGCCAGCAGCTTGGCCGGGGAACGAGGGACTGAAGCTTTCTTT. Protein sequence: CASSLAGERGTEAFF.

This chain connects TRBV10-3 to TRBJ2-3; 7 bases agree with TRBD2. Germline CDR1 is ENHRY and CDR2 is SYGVKD. The CDR3 totals 15 residues. V gave up 3 bases and J gave up 1 base; unmatched junction bases: 4. Written as DNA, the CDR3 is TGTGCCATCAGTGACCCAGGGAGGGGCACAGATACGCAGTATTTT. Amino acids: CAISDPGRGTDTQYF.

This clonotype was detected only a few times. V is TRBV29-1 and J is TRBJ2-5, with TRBD2 identical over 8 bases. This CDR3 contains 14 residues. Germline trimming cut 4 bases from V and 2 bases from J; bases unmatched to any gene: 6. In germline, CDR1 is SQVTM, CDR2 ANQGSEA. CDR3 residues: CSVVSGSLQETQYF. CDR3 sequence (DNA): TGCAGCGTTGTAAGCGGGAGTCTACAAGAGACCCAGTACTTC. The full variable domain, rest sourced from reference TRBV29-1 and TRBJ2-5, is SAVISQKPSRDICQRGTSLTIQCQVDSQVTMMFWYRQQPGQSLTLIATANQGSEATYESGFVIDKFPISRPNLTFSTLTVSNMSPEDSSIYLCSVVSGSLQETQYFGPGTRLLVL.

This clonotype was picked up a small number of times. This chain connects TRBV12-5 to TRBJ2-7; D ambiguous. The V and J ends lost 9 bases and 0 bases respectively, with 15 bases between them. The CDR3 totals 14 residues. Germline CDR1 reads LGHNT; CDR2 reads FRNRAP. The CDR3, as DNA: TGTGCTAGCCCTAGATTGGGCAGCTCCTACGAGCAGTACTTC. Amino acid sequence: CASPRLGSSYEQYF.